One and the same sample provided the 26 T cell receptor beta chains below, sequenced in a study of blood T cell repertoires in COVID-19. Assay used: immunoSEQ multiplex PCR; TCRdb lists only in-frame clones, some missing. The sample carries 85,000 to 120,000 clones, approximately 80% recorded once. Input material: peripheral blood. These receptors were taken from a man in his sixties with active or convalescent COVID-19.

This CDR3 is CASSPRTGIAEAFF. Written as DNA, the CDR3 is TGTGCCAGCAGCCCCCGGACAGGGATAGCTGAAGCTTTCTTT. The V call is TRBV11-2, the J call TRBJ1-1, with 8 bases aligning to TRBD1. The CDR3 is 14 amino acids. CDR1 and CDR2 (germline): SGHAT, FQNNGV. J lost 6 bases, V lost 5 bases, and 8 bases had no gene match.

This chain links TRBV19 with TRBJ2-5; the match to TRBD1 covers 10 bases. The junction had 10 bases not matched to a gene; V was cut back by 5 bases and J by 4 bases. The CDR3 is made up of 16 amino acids. Looked up from germline, CDR1 is LNHDA and CDR2 is SQIVND (reference sequence). The CDR3 here is CASSPGDRGPGETQYF. CDR3 DNA: TGTGCCAGTAGTCCGGGGGACAGGGGACCGGGAGAGACCCAGTACTTC.

The gene calls are TRBV10-1 and TRBJ2-4; D gene uncertain. Germline V CDR1 and CDR2: WNHNN, SYGVQD (reference sequence). V gave up 2 bases and J gave up 6 bases, with 11 bases separating them. The length of the CDR3 is 14 residues. The CDR3 here is CASSEGTTGNIQYF. Written as DNA, the CDR3 is TGCGCCAGCAGTGAGGGTACAACGGGAAACATTCAGTACTTC.

This sequence joins TRBV7-7 and TRBJ1-6, with no clear D. The CDR3 runs to 13 residues. The V end lost 1 base, the J end lost 7 bases, and 5 bases lay between the germline ends. Germline V gene sequence: CDR1 SSHAT, CDR2 FNYEAQ (reference sequence). The CDR3 spells CASSLDWNSPLHF. CDR3 in DNA: TGTGCCAGCAGCTTAGACTGGAATTCACCCCTCCACTTT.

This sequence joins TRBV11-2 and TRBJ2-5; the D is unclear. The length of the CDR3 is 13 residues. Per the germline V gene, CDR1 is SGHAT and CDR2 is FQNNGV. The ends were cut back, 0 bases at V and 3 bases at J, with 5 bases in the middle. CDR3 sequence reads: CASSLDSEETQYF. CDR3 DNA sequence: TGTGCCAGCAGCTTAGATTCGGAAGAGACCCAGTACTTC. The variable domain in full, completed from reference TRBV11-2 and TRBJ2-5, reads EAGVAQSPRYKIIEKRQSVAFWCNPISGHATLYWYQQILGQGPKLLIQFQNNGVVDDSQLPKDRFSAERLKGVDSTLKIQPAKLEDSAVYLCASSLDSEETQYFGPGTRLLVL.

The J gene is TRBJ2-1, the V gene TRBV5-8; possibly TRBD2 for D (5 bases). The CDR3 consists of 15 residues. Trimming cost V 4 bases and J 0 bases, with 11 bases left between them. Germline loops: CDR1 SGHTS, CDR2 YDEGEE. CDR3 residues: CASSKDTSSYNEQFF. The CDR3 region has the DNA TGTGCCAGCAGCAAAGACACTAGCTCCTACAATGAGCAGTTCTTC.

The chain couples TRBV28 to TRBJ1-5, with a possible D match to TRBD1 (5 bases). The CDR3 is 15 residues long. The V end lost 3 bases, the J end lost 0 bases, and 9 bases lay between the germline ends. Germline V gene data show CDR1 as MDHEN and CDR2 as SYDVKM. The CDR3 region is CASSFQGGSNQPQHF. The CDR3 bases are TGTGCCAGCAGTTTCCAGGGTGGTAGCAATCAGCCCCAGCATTTT.

The V and J genes are TRBV7-3 and TRBJ2-7; D may be TRBD2 (6 bases). There are 16 residues in the CDR3. Germline CDR1 is SGHTA and CDR2 is FQGTGA. The V end lost 1 base, the J end lost 4 bases, and 17 bases lay between the germline ends. CDR3 in amino acids: CASSLSGGISPYEQYF. CDR3 bases: TGTGCCAGCAGCTTAAGCGGCGGGATCAGTCCGTACGAGCAGTACTTC.

The chain carries TRBV28 and TRBJ2-2; 7 bases are shared with TRBD1. V lost 5 bases to trimming and J lost 6 bases; unmatched junction nucleotides: 3. From germline, CDR1 is MDHEN and CDR2 SYDVKM. The CDR3 runs 13 residues. CDR3 bases: TGTGCCAGCAGTCACAGGGGCCCCGGGGAGCTGTTTTTT. As protein: CASSHRGPGELFF.

The CDR3 DNA is TGTGCCAGCGGAGGGGGCGCAGATACGCAGTATTTT. Encoded protein: CASGGGADTQYF. The rearrangement joins TRBV6-5 to TRBJ2-3; perhaps TRBD1 as D (7 bases). The CDR3 has 12 amino acids. Trimming removed 8 bases from V and 4 bases from J, with 10 bases in between. Germline V gene lookup returns CDR1 MNHEY and CDR2 SVGAGI.

This clone occurred a few times. V gene TRBV3-1 (or the pseudogene TRBV3-2) combines with J gene TRBJ2-1, with D possibly TRBD2 on 6 matching bases. The length of the CDR3 is 16 residues. V gave up 0 bases and J gave up 8 bases, with 17 bases separating them. CDR1 and CDR2 (germline): LGHDT, YNNKEL (reference sequence). In nucleotides, the CDR3 is TGTGCCAGCAGCCAAGAGGGGCGGGAAATCTGGGATGAGCAGTTCTTC. Protein sequence: CASSQEGREIWDEQFF.

The chain recombines TRBV11-3 with TRBJ2-2, with unresolved D. This CDR3 has 12 amino acids. The ends were cut back, 1 base at V and 8 bases at J, with 5 bases in the middle. Germline CDR1 reads SGHNT; CDR2 reads YENEEA. This CDR3 is CASSLGEGELFF. CDR3 nucleotides: TGTGCCAGCAGCTTAGGAGAAGGGGAGCTGTTTTTT. Together with reference TRBV11-3 and TRBJ2-2, the CDR3 gives the full variable domain: EAGVVQSPRYKIIEKKQPVAFWCNPISGHNTLYWYLQNLGQGPELLIRYENEEAVDDSQLPKDRFSAERLKGVDSTLKIQPAELGDSAVYLCASSLGEGELFFGEGSRLTVL.

This clone was observed once. J is TRBJ1-6 and V is TRBV7-2; a possible D gene is TRBD1 (5 bases). The CDR3 spans 17 residues. V gave up 4 bases and J gave up 0 bases, with 13 bases separating them. Germline-derived CDR1 and CDR2 are SGHTA and FQGNSA. The CDR3 bases are TGTGCCAGCAGCTCCACCCTAGACAGCTCCTATAATTCACCCCTCCACTTT. It translates to CASSSTLDSSYNSPLHF.

The table lists this clone with a count of one. This sequence joins TRBV6-2 or TRBV6-3 and TRBJ2-3, with no clear D. Trimming stripped 5 bases from V and 4 bases from J, with 4 bases between. The CDR3 consists of 11 residues. Per germline, CDR1 MNHEY and CDR2 SVGEGT. CDR3 sequence reads: CASSIADTQYF. CDR3 sequence (DNA): TGTGCCAGCAGTATAGCAGATACGCAGTATTTT.

The gene calls are TRBV3-1 (or the pseudogene TRBV3-2) and TRBJ2-1; D remains ambiguous. Germline assignment: CDR1 LGHDT and CDR2 YNNKEL (reference sequence). The V gene lost 1 base and the J gene lost 7 bases, with 11 bases spanning the gap. This CDR3 region has 14 residues. The CDR3 here is CASSQARRLNEQFF. The CDR3 DNA reads TGTGCCAGCAGCCAAGCACGCAGGCTGAATGAGCAGTTCTTC.

The V gene is TRBV25-1, the J gene TRBJ1-1; TRBD1 matches at 8 bases. With 6 bases clipped from V and 4 bases from J, the junction kept 1 base outside the gene matches. The CDR3 is 12 amino acids. The germline V gene encodes CDR1 MGHDK and CDR2 SYGVNS. The CDR3 spells CASSTGGTEAFF. The CDR3 DNA follows: TGTGCCAGCAGCACAGGGGGCACTGAAGCTTTCTTT.

This clone appeared once. The rearrangement links TRBV6-5 to TRBJ2-1, with TRBD2 matching 12 bases. The CDR3 covers 14 residues. Trimming at V came to 5 bases and at J to 9 bases, leaving 5 bases not matched to a gene. CDR1 MNHEY and CDR2 SVGAGI come from the germline V gene. CDR3 in amino acids: CASSRTSGTFEQFF. In DNA, the CDR3 is TGTGCCAGCAGTAGGACTAGCGGGACATTTGAGCAGTTCTTC.

The chain links TRBV19 to TRBJ1-1, with TRBD1 matching 7 bases. Germline trimming cut 3 bases from V and 0 bases from J; bases unmatched to any gene: 1. Germline lookup yields CDR1 LNHDA and CDR2 SQIVND (reference sequence). This CDR3 is built from 14 residues. CDR3 DNA sequence: TGTGCCAGTAGTATTGGGACAGTGAACACTGAAGCTTTCTTT. Residues: CASSIGTVNTEAFF.

In this sample, this clone turned up many times. V and J are TRBV13 and TRBJ1-1; weak D call: TRBD1 (5 bases). Germline V gives CDR1 PRHDT, CDR2 FYEKMQ (reference sequence). V gave up 5 bases and J gave up 1 base, with 17 bases separating them. The CDR3 covers 16 residues. CDR3 DNA sequence: TGTGCCAGCAGCATAACCAACAGGTTATCGAACACTGAAGCTTTCTTT. Translation: CASSITNRLSNTEAFF.

A note on this clone: Other DNA sequences in the sample encode the same CDR3. The CDR3 DNA is TGTGCCAGCAGCCCAGACAGGGGGGAGGGCTACACCTTC. Amino acid sequence: CASSPDRGEGYTF. The rearrangement links TRBV11-2 to TRBJ1-2, with TRBD1 identical over 9 bases. The V gene end was trimmed by 5 bases and the J gene end by 8 bases; junction bases not matched to a gene: 6. The CDR3 extends over 13 amino acids. Looked up from germline, CDR1 is SGHAT and CDR2 is FQNNGV.

J is TRBJ2-2 and V is TRBV29-1; 9 bases align to TRBD1. Germline V gives CDR1 SQVTM, CDR2 ANQGSEA. The junction had 1 base not matched to a gene; V was cut back by 3 bases and J by 5 bases. The CDR3 extends over 13 amino acids. The CDR3 sequence: CSVDGTGTGELFF. The CDR3 nucleotides read TGCAGCGTTGATGGGACAGGGACCGGGGAGCTGTTTTTT.

The rearrangement joins TRBV4-1 to TRBJ2-7, with 8 bases that match TRBD1. The CDR3 runs to 14 residues. Germline CDR1 and CDR2: MGHRA and YSYEKL. The trim removed 3 bases at V and 6 bases at J, leaving 7 bases unmatched. The CDR3, as DNA: TGCGCCAGCAGCCATACGGCAGGGGGCGGCGAGCAGTACTTC. Its translation is CASSHTAGGGEQYF.

The chain joins TRBV7-8 to TRBJ2-1; 10 bases agree with TRBD2. This CDR3 is built from 18 residues. V lost 1 base to trimming and J lost 8 bases; unmatched junction nucleotides: 14. CDR1 SGHVS and CDR2 FQNEAQ come from the germline V gene. CDR3 residues: CASSLGGASGRTWDEQFF. CDR3 nucleotide sequence: TGTGCCAGCAGCTTAGGGGGGGCTAGCGGGAGAACCTGGGATGAGCAGTTCTTC.

The genes are TRBV23-1 and TRBJ1-5; D is undetermined. TRBV23-1 is an ORF, and what it does is uncertain. The CDR3 sequence is 14 residues long. The ends were cut back, 1 base at V and 4 bases at J, with 8 bases in the middle. CDR3 coding DNA: TGCGCCAGCAGTCAATTTCGAGGGAATCAGCCCCAGCATTTT. It translates to CASSQFRGNQPQHF.

V and J are TRBV27 and TRBJ2-2, with TRBD2 matching over 11 bases. The CDR3 has 15 residues. Trimming cost V 6 bases and J 4 bases; bases outside gene matches: 4. Germline values: CDR1 MNHEY, CDR2 SMNVEV (reference sequence). CDR3 loop: CASRWTSGFTGELFF. CDR3 bases: TGTGCCAGCAGGTGGACTAGCGGGTTCACCGGGGAGCTGTTTTTT.

The chain uses TRBV21-1 and TRBJ2-7; the table's D call, TRBD2, was not checked against the DNA. TRBV21-1 is termed a pseudogene. This CDR3 has 17 amino acids. The CDR3 region has the DNA TGTGCCAGCGGTTCGAAGCGGGAGGCTCAAAATCACTACGAGCAGTACTTC. It encodes CASGSKREAQNHYEQYF.